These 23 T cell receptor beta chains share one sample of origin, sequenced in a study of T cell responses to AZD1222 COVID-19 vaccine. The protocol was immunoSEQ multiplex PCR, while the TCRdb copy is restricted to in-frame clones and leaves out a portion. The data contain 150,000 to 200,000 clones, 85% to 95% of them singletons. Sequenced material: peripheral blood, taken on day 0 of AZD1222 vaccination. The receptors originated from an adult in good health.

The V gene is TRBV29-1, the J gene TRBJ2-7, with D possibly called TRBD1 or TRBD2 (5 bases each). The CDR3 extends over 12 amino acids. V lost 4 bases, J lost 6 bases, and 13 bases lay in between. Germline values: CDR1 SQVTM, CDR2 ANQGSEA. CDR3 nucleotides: TGCAGCGTTGGTCAGGGAGAAGGCGAGCAGTACTTC. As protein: CSVGQGEGEQYF.

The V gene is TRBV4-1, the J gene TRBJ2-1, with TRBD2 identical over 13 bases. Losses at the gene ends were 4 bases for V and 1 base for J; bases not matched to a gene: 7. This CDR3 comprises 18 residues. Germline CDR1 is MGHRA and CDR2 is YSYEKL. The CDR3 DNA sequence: TGCGCCAGCAGCCCCCGGACTAGCGGGGGTTTATCCTACAATGAGCAGTTCTTC. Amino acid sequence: CASSPRTSGGLSYNEQFF.

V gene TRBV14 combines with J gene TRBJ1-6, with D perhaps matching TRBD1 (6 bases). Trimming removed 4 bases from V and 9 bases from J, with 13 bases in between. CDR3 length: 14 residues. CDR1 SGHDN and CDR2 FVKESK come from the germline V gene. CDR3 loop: CASSLLRGGSPLHF. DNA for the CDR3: TGTGCCAGCAGCCTCCTCAGGGGAGGTTCACCCCTCCACTTT.

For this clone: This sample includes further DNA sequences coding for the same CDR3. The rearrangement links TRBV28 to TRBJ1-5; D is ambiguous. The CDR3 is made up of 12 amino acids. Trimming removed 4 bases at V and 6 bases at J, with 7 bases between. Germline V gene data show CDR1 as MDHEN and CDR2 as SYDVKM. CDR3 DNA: TGTGCCAGCAGTTCCATAGGTCAGCCCCAGCATTTT. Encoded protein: CASSSIGQPQHF. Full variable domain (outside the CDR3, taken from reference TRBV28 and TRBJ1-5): DVKVTQSSRYLVKRTGEKVFLECVQDMDHENMFWYRQDPGLGLRLIYFSYDVKMKEKGDIPEGYSVSREKKERFSLILESASTNQTSMYLCASSSIGQPQHFGDGTRLSIL.

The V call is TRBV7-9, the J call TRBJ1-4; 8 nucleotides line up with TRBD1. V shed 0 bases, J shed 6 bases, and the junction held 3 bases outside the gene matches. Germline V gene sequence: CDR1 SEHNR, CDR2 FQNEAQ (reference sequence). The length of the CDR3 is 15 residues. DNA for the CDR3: TGTGCCAGCAGCTTAGCCGGGACAGGTCATGAAAAACTGTTTTTT. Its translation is CASSLAGTGHEKLFF.

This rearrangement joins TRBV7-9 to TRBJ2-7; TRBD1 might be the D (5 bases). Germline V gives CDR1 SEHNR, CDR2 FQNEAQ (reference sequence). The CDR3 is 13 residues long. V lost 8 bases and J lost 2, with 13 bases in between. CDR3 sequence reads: CASRTTQAYEQYF. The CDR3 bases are TGTGCCAGCCGTACAACACAGGCCTACGAGCAGTACTTC.

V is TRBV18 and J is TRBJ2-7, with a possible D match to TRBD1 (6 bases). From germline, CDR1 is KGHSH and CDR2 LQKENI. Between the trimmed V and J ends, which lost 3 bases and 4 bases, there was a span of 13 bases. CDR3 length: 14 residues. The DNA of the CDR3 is TGTGCCAGCTCACCTCAGACGGACAGTTACGAGCAGTACTTC. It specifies CASSPQTDSYEQYF.

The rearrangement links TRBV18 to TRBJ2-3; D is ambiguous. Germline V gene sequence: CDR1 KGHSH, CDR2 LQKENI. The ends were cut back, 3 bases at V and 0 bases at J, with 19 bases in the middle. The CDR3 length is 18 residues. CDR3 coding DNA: TGTGCCAGCTCACCCAATGTAGAGGCTACCACTAGCACAGATACGCAGTATTTT. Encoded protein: CASSPNVEATTSTDTQYF.

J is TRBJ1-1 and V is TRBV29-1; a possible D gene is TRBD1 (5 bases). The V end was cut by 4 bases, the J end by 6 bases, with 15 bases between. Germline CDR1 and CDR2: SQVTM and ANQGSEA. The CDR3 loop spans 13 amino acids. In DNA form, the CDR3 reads TGCAGCGTTGTGAGCTTAAGGGACTCTGAAGCTTTCTTT. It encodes CSVVSLRDSEAFF. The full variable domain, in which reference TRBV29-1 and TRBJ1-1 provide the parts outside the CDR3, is SAVISQKPSRDICQRGTSLTIQCQVDSQVTMMFWYRQQPGQSLTLIATANQGSEATYESGFVIDKFPISRPNLTFSTLTVSNMSPEDSSIYLCSVVSLRDSEAFFGQGTRLTVV.

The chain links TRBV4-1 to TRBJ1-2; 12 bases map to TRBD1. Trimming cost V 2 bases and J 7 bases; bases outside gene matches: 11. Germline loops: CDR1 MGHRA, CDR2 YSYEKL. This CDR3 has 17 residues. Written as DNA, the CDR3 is TGCGCCAGCAGCCAAACCGGGACAGGGGGCCAAGCAGTTGGCTACACCTTC. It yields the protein CASSQTGTGGQAVGYTF.

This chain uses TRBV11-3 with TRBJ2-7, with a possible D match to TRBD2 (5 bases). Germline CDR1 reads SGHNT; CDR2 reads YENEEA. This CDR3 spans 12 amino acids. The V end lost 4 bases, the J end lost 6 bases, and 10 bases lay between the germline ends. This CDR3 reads CASSWGATEQYF. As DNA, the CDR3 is TGTGCCAGCAGCTGGGGAGCAACCGAGCAGTACTTC.

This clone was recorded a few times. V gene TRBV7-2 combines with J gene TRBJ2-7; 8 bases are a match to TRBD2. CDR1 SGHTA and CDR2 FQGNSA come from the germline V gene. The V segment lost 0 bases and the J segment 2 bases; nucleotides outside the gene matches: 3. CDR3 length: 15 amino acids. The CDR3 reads CASSLASGVTYEQYF. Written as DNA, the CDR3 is TGTGCCAGCAGCTTAGCTAGCGGGGTCACCTACGAGCAGTACTTC.

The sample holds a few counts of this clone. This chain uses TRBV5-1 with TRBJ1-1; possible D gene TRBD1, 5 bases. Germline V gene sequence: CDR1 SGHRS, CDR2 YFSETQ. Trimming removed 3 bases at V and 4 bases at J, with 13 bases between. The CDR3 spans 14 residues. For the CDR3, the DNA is TGCGCCAGCAGCTCAAATCCAGGGAGCACTGAAGCTTTCTTT. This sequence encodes CASSSNPGSTEAFF.

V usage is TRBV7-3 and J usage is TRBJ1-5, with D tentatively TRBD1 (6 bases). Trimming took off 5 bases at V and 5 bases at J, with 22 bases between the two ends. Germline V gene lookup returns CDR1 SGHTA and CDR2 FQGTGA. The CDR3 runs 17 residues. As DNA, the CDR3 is TGTGCCAGCAGCCCGGGACATGTCTCTCGAGGCGATCAGCCCCAGCATTTT. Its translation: CASSPGHVSRGDQPQHF.

CDR3 coding DNA: TGTGCCAGCAGTCTAAACCAGGTCTGGGGTCAGCCCCAGCATTTT. Amino acid sequence: CASSLNQVWGQPQHF. The V gene is TRBV2, the J gene TRBJ1-5; D not certain. The CDR3 length is 15 residues. The germline gives CDR1 SNHLY, CDR2 FYNNEI. V gave up 5 bases and J gave up 6 bases, with 17 bases separating them.

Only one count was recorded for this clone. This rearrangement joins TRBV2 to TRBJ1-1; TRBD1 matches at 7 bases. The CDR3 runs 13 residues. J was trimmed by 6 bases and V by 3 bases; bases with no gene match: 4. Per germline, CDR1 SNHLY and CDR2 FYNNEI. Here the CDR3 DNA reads TGTGCCAGCAGTGATGACAGGGCTTCTGAAGCTTTCTTT. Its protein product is CASSDDRASEAFF.

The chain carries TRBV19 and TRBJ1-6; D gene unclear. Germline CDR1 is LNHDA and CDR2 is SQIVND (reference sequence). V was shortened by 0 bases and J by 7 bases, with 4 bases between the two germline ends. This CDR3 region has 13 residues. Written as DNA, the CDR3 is TGTGCCAGTAGTATAGAGGAAAATTCACCCCTCCACTTT. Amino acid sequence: CASSIEENSPLHF.

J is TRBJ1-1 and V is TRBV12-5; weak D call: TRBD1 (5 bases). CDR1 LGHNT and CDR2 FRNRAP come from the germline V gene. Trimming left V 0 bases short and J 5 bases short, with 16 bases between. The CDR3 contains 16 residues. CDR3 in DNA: TGTGCTAGTGGTTTGGTTCTGGGTAGGGGTTGGACTGAAGCTTTCTTT. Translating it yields CASGLVLGRGWTEAFF. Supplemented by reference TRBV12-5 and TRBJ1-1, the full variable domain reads DARVTQTPRHKVTEMGQEVTMRCQPILGHNTVFWYRQTMMQGLELLAYFRNRAPLDDSGMPKDRFSAEMPDATLATLKIQPSEPRDSAVYFCASGLVLGRGWTEAFFGQGTRLTVV.

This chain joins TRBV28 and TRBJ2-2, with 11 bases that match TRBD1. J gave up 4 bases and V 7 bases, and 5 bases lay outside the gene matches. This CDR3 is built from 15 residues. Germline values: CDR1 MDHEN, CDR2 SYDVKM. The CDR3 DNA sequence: TGTGCCAGCAATTCCGGGACAGGGGGCACCGGGGAGCTGTTTTTT. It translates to CASNSGTGGTGELFF.

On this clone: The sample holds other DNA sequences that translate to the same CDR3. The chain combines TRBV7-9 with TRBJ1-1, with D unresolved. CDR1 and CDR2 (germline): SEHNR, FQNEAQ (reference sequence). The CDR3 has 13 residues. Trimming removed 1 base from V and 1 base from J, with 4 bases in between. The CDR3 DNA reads TGTGCCAGCAGCTTAGTGGAGAACACTGAAGCTTTCTTT. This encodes CASSLVENTEAFF. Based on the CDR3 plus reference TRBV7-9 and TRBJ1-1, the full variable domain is DTGVSQNPRHKITKRGQNVTFRCDPISEHNRLYWYRQTLGQGPEFLTYFQNEAQLEKSRLLSDRFSAERPKGSFSTLEIQRTEQGDSAMYLCASSLVENTEAFFGQGTRLTVV.

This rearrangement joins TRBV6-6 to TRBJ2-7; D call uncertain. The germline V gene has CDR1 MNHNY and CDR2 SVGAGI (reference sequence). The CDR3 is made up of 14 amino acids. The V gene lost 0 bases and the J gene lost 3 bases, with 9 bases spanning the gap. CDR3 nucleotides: TGTGCCAGCAGTTACTCGGCGCCCGACTACGAGCAGTACTTC. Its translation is CASSYSAPDYEQYF.

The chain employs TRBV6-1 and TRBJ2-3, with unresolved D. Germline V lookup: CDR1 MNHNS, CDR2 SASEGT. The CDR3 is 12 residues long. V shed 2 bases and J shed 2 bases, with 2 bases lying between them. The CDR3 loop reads CASSENTDTQYF. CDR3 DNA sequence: TGTGCCAGCAGTGAAAACACAGATACGCAGTATTTT.

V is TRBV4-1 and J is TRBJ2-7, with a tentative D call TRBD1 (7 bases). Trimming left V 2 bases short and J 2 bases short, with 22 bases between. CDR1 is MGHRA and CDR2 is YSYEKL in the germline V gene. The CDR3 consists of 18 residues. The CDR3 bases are TGCGCCAGCAGCCAACATTTATTGGGGGGACAGAGACCCTACGAGCAGTACTTC. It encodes CASSQHLLGGQRPYEQYF.